This TCR beta chain was retrieved from a study of blood T cell repertoires in COVID-19 (dated by TCRdb to the early 2020s). The study in broad terms: Samples from collaborators originated in the United States, Italy and Spain and spanned both the acute and convalescent phases of COVID-19. The prospective study material was composed of cDNA or gDNA derived from T cells, B-cell-depleted T cells, or PBMCs. The dataset comprised deeply sampled blood TCRbeta repertoires from subjects exposed to, actively infected with, or recovered from COVID-19. A freely available public database, intended as a resource for researchers studying the immune response to SARS-CoV-2, is where the repertoires were released. Samples were obtained from the ongoing ImmuneRACE study (first 160 participants) and from about 1,300 subjects provided by 6 global collaborators. Nearly every sample came with metadata listing a de-identified subject ID, COVID-19 status, age in years and sex. Where available, HLA class I and class II types were taken from metadata supplied by the sample provider and were not determined by assay-based typing. Results the study describes overall, beyond this receptor: Clinical and demographic metadata were provided uncurated, with the amount varying by source and participant.

In Seattle, one collaborating source enrolled patients while the infection was active and tracked those patients longitudinally over the course of disease. The collaborating institutions used their own protocols to collect whole blood in K2EDTA tubes. Collaborator samples were shipped for TCRbeta analysis as frozen whole blood, isolated PBMCs, or DNA extracted from either sample type. As for this clone: Its target antigen remains unknown. No clone much larger than this one lies a single base away; base qualities are absent.

The immunoSEQ Assay, a bias-controlled multiplex PCR, was used to amplify TCRbeta CDR3 regions from genomic DNA. Per the source publication's procedure: Within the assay, amplification of reference gene primers was used to estimate how many nucleated cells each sample contained. To quantify the absolute abundance of each unique TCRbeta CDR3 rearrangement, sequence reads were collapsed and filtered. Productive Simpson clonality was computed per sample as the square root of Simpson's diversity index over productive rearrangements. TCRdb re-hosts the immuneACCESS table, in-frame sequences only. Its copies lack some clones; in the studies checked, an unresolved V gene accounts for under half of them, and the cause for the rest is not known. V, J and clone size are those of that table, while D and trimming were read from the DNA. The sample has about 150,000 clones on record, approximately 91% of them singletons. Almost 5% of the sample belongs to the ten largest clones.

The sequencing input was peripheral blood. This clonotype was sampled from a man between 18 and 29 years old with COVID-19, enrolled during active disease.

The DNA sequence is given as TGTGCCAGCAGTTGGACAGCCTATAATTCACCCCTCCACTTT. Its product reads: CASSWTAYNSPLHF. The chain is made from TRBV28 and TRBJ1-6; the D segment could be TRBD1, given 6 matching bases. Measured from the cysteine to the phenylalanine, the CDR3 is 14 residues long. The entry retains the CDR3 DNA only, 42 bases that are in frame from base 1. At the junction V is shortened by 4 bases and J by 2 bases, with 6 bases in between. According to the germline V gene, CDR1 reads MDHEN and CDR2 reads SYDVKM.